These 21 T cell receptor beta chains came from one sample sequenced in a study of shared clonotypes between healthy human individuals. Profiled with immunoSEQ multiplex PCR; TCRdb holds only in-frame clones, not every one. The sample has roughly 660,000 clones; 90% are singletons. Sequenced: memory CD8+ T cells from PBMCs. Subset defined: CD45RO+ cells pooled with CCR7-negative TemRA cells. The receptors derive from a man aged 18 to 30 in good health. Some clones in this sample may be carry-over from other donors' samples.

The rearrangement uses TRBV5-1 and TRBJ2-5; tentative D call: TRBD1 (5 bases). CDR3 length: 15 amino acids. The ends were cut back, 3 bases at V and 1 base at J, with 13 bases in the middle. The germline gives CDR1 SGHRS, CDR2 YFSETQ. CDR3 protein: CASSSVTESQETQYF. As DNA, the CDR3 is TGCGCCAGCAGCTCTGTGACAGAATCCCAAGAGACCCAGTACTTC.

This clone was counted many times. The chain employs TRBV19 and TRBJ2-1; 9 positions match TRBD2. The CDR3 extends over 18 amino acids. The ends lost 3 bases at V and 7 bases at J; junction bases unmatched: 16. Per the germline V gene, CDR1 is LNHDA and CDR2 is SQIVND (reference sequence). CDR3: CASSIGYLRGRGWNEQFF. As DNA, the CDR3 is TGTGCCAGTAGTATCGGATACTTGCGCGGGAGGGGGTGGAATGAGCAGTTCTTC.

V gene TRBV13 combines with J gene TRBJ2-1; the match to TRBD2 covers 8 bases. V trimming: 8 bases; J trimming: 7 bases; junction bases outside the gene matches: 10. The CDR3 covers 14 residues. In germline, CDR1 is PRHDT, CDR2 FYEKMQ (reference sequence). CDR3 sequence (DNA): TGTGCCAGCTCTCACGGGAGGGGAGTGAATGAGCAGTTCTTC. Amino acid sequence: CASSHGRGVNEQFF.

This chain uses TRBV7-9 with TRBJ2-1; possible D gene TRBD2, 5 bases. V shed 4 bases and J shed 11 bases, with 24 bases lying between them. CDR1 is SEHNR, CDR2 FQNEAQ, per germline (reference sequence). The CDR3 covers 16 residues. The CDR3 DNA sequence: TGTGCCAGCAGCTCTATAGAGCGGCGTCCCCGGGGTCAGCAGTTCTTC. Encoded protein: CASSSIERRPRGQQFF.

The chain joins TRBV28 to TRBJ1-3; D is possibly TRBD1 (6 bases). Trimming left V 7 bases short and J 9 bases short, with 22 bases between. Germline V gene lookup returns CDR1 MDHEN and CDR2 SYDVKM. This CDR3 is built from 15 residues. CDR3 DNA sequence: TGTGCCAGCACTATGGGGGGGGACAAATGGGGCACCATATATTTT. Encoded protein: CASTMGGDKWGTIYF.

J is TRBJ1-5 and V is TRBV7-8; possible D gene TRBD1, 6 bases. The CDR3 runs 13 residues. Germline assignment: CDR1 SGHVS and CDR2 FQNEAQ. V was pared by 3 bases and J by 10 bases, with 13 bases between. CDR3 nucleotide sequence: TGTGCCAGCAGCTTTGGGACAATAATCCCCCAGCATTTT. It specifies CASSFGTIIPQHF.

The chain recombines TRBV12-5 with TRBJ2-1; the D is unclear. This CDR3 comprises 12 residues. Deletions cut 0 bases from V and 9 bases from J, with 6 bases between. CDR1 is LGHNT and CDR2 is FRNRAP in the germline V gene. CDR3 DNA sequence: TGTGCTAGTGGTTTGGTTGTATCTGAGCAGTTCTTC. It specifies CASGLVVSEQFF.

This clone was counted once. This chain uses TRBV5-6 with TRBJ1-2; D remains ambiguous. The CDR3 totals 14 residues. With 0 bases removed from V and 6 bases from J, the gap between germline ends came to 12 bases. Germline loops: CDR1 SGHDT, CDR2 YYEEEE. The CDR3 nucleotides read TGTGCCAGCAGCTTGGACACGAAAATTAATGGCTACACCTTC. Protein: CASSLDTKINGYTF.

The chain recombines TRBV27 with TRBJ1-1; D is ambiguous. This CDR3 comprises 15 residues. Trimming removed 6 bases from V and 0 bases from J, with 14 bases in between. Germline V CDR1 and CDR2: MNHEY, SMNVEV (reference sequence). The DNA of the CDR3 is TGTGCCAGCAGCCCTATAGGCTTTATGAACACTGAAGCTTTCTTT. It translates to CASSPIGFMNTEAFF.

The rearrangement joins TRBV9 to TRBJ1-6; no clear D gene. This CDR3 has 14 residues. CDR1 and CDR2 (germline): SGDLS, YYNGEE. V was trimmed by 3 bases and J by 7 bases, leaving 11 bases between them. CDR3 DNA: TGTGCCAGCAGCGCCAGAGAGGCCAATTCACCCCTCCACTTT. Its translation: CASSAREANSPLHF.

The chain combines TRBV5-4 with TRBJ2-7; no reliable D call. The CDR3 is made up of 13 amino acids. The V and J ends lost 0 bases and 3 bases respectively, with 7 bases between them. Germline CDR1 and CDR2: SGHNT and YYREEE (reference sequence). CDR3 in DNA: TGTGCCAGCAGCTTGGGCACCGACTACGAGCAGTACTTC. Its protein is CASSLGTDYEQYF.

The CDR3 nucleotides read TGTGCCATCAGTGAGACAGGGGCCTCCTACGAGCAGTACTTC. Its protein product is CAISETGASYEQYF. The V gene is TRBV10-3, the J gene TRBJ2-7; 7 nucleotides match TRBD1. The CDR3 has 14 residues. The V and J ends lost 2 bases and 0 bases, in that order; junction bases with no gene match: 1. The V gene's germline CDR1 is ENHRY and CDR2 SYGVKD.

This clone has more than one count but fewer than ten. The same CDR3 also results from other DNA sequences found in this sample. V and J are TRBV2 and TRBJ1-1; D is uncertain. The CDR3 spans 12 residues. The V gene lost 3 bases and the J gene lost 1 base, with 3 bases spanning the gap. Germline lookup yields CDR1 SNHLY and CDR2 FYNNEI. The CDR3 bases are TGTGCCAGCAGTGAGGGGAACACTGAAGCTTTCTTT. This sequence encodes CASSEGNTEAFF. The full variable domain, rest sourced from reference TRBV2 and TRBJ1-1, is EPEVTQTPSHQVTQMGQEVILRCVPISNHLYFYWYRQILGQKVEFLVSFYNNEISEKSEIFDDQFSVERPDGSNFTLKIRSTKLEDSAMYFCASSEGNTEAFFGQGTRLTVV.

This chain joins TRBV19 and TRBJ2-1; no clear D gene. V was shortened by 3 bases and J by 4 bases, with 7 bases between the two germline ends. Germline CDR1 and CDR2: LNHDA and SQIVND (reference sequence). This CDR3 has 13 amino acids. CDR3 residues: CASSIGKYNEQFF. CDR3 coding DNA: TGTGCCAGTAGTATCGGAAAGTACAATGAGCAGTTCTTC. Together with reference TRBV19 and TRBJ2-1, the CDR3 gives the full variable domain: DGGITQSPKYLFRKEGQNVTLSCEQNLNHDAMYWYRQDPGQGLRLIYYSQIVNDFQKGDIAEGYSVSREKKESFPLTVTSAQKNPTAFYLCASSIGKYNEQFFGPGTRLTVL.

The gene calls are TRBV6-6 and TRBJ2-1; 13 bases fit TRBD2. Looked up from germline, CDR1 is MNHNY and CDR2 is SVGAGI (reference sequence). The CDR3 is 16 residues long. Trimming removed 4 bases from V and 3 bases from J; junction bases left unmatched: 3. CDR3 in DNA: TGTGCCAGCAGTTCGGGACTAGCGGGACTCTACAATGAGCAGTTCTTC. Amino acid sequence: CASSSGLAGLYNEQFF.

V gene TRBV9 combines with J gene TRBJ1-4, with 7 bases fitting TRBD1. The CDR3 loop spans 14 amino acids. From germline, CDR1 is SGDLS and CDR2 YYNGEE. V was pared by 3 bases and J by 8 bases, with 7 bases of the junction left unmatched. The CDR3 DNA is TGTGCCAGCAGCGCGAACAGGGGAGGGGAAAAACTGTTTTTT. Translating gives CASSANRGGEKLFF.

CDR3 DNA: TGTGCCAGCAGCGCTCCCCGAGTGTGGACTGAAGCTTTCTTT. It translates to CASSAPRVWTEAFF. This chain links TRBV11-2 with TRBJ1-1; D remains ambiguous. The V end lost 5 bases, the J end lost 5 bases, and 15 bases lay between the germline ends. The CDR3 contains 14 residues. The germline CDR1 and CDR2 sequences are SGHAT and FQNNGV.

This chain connects TRBV7-2 to TRBJ2-2; 7 positions agree with TRBD1. In germline, CDR1 is SGHTA, CDR2 FQGNSA. Trimming took 4 bases from V and 4 from J; bases not matched to a gene: 9. The CDR3 consists of 16 residues. This CDR3 reads CASSSRTGSPTGELFF. The CDR3 DNA follows: TGTGCCAGCAGCTCTCGGACAGGATCCCCCACCGGGGAGCTGTTTTTT. Using reference TRBV7-2 and TRBJ2-2 for the parts outside the CDR3, the full variable domain is GAGVSQSPSNKVTEKGKDVELRCDPISGHTALYWYRQSLGQGLEFLIYFQGNSAPDKSGLPSDRFSAERTGGSVSTLTIQRTQQEDSAVYLCASSSRTGSPTGELFFGEGSRLTVL.

The V and J genes are TRBV28 and TRBJ2-2, with D uncertain. V dropped 3 bases and J dropped 4 bases, with 6 bases sitting between them. This CDR3 contains 13 residues. The germline V gene has CDR1 MDHEN and CDR2 SYDVKM. The CDR3 nucleotides are TGTGCCAGCAGTTTCAGTAGCACCGGGGAGCTGTTTTTT. This codes for CASSFSSTGELFF.

The V and J genes are TRBV7-9 and TRBJ1-4; D not certain. CDR1 and CDR2 from the germline V gene are SEHNR and FQNEAQ (reference sequence). V was clipped by 5 bases and J by 3 bases, with 10 bases between them. There are 14 residues in the CDR3. The CDR3 spells CASSPRQANEKLFF. DNA of the CDR3: TGTGCCAGCAGCCCTCGACAAGCTAATGAAAAACTGTTTTTT.

The chain uses TRBV5-1 and TRBJ1-2, with D unclear. The CDR3 consists of 13 residues. V shed 1 base and J shed 2 bases, with 6 bases lying between them. CDR1 SGHRS and CDR2 YFSETQ come from the germline V gene. The CDR3: CASSLTVNYGYTF. The CDR3 DNA sequence: TGCGCCAGCAGCTTGACAGTGAACTATGGCTACACCTTC.